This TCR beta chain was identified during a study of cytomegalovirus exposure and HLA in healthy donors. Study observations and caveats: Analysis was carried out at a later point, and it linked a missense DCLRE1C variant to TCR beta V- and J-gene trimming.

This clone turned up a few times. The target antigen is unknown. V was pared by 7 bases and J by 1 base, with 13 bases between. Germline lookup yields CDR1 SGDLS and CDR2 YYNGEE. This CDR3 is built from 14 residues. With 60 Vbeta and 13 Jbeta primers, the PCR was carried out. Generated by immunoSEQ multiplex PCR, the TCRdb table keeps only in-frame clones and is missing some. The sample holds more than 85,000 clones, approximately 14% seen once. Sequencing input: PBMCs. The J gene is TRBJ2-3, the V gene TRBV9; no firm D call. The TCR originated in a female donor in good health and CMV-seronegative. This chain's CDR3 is CASGALSGTDTQYF. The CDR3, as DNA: TGTGCCAGCGGAGCCCTGAGCGGCACAGATACGCAGTATTTT.